This T cell receptor beta chain comes out of a study of a mutant IDH1 vaccine in newly diagnosed glioma. In the study overall: Vaccines began 4-6 weeks after radiotherapy alone, or with temozolomide cycles. Visit V12 happened at week 35; visit V13 happened at week 47.

In regard to this clone: Its antigen is unknown.

Time point denoted: week 35, safety follow-up. Vaccination used 300 ug of mutant IDH1 20-mer peptide per dose, with topical imiquimod. Those who donated had recent WHO grade 3 or 4 IDH1-mutant, ATRX-lost astrocytomas. TCRdb's copy holds only in-frame clones and misses some; the assay was immunoSEQ multiplex PCR. The repertoire holds about 60,000 clones, with approximately 81% as singletons. Germline trimming cut 6 bases from V and 1 base from J; bases unmatched to any gene: 6. Germline assignment: CDR1 MNHEY and CDR2 SVGAGI. The CDR3 totals 15 residues. Sequencing was performed on PBMCs, taken from a glioma patient whose treatment included an IDH1 peptide vaccine. The chain employs TRBV6-5 and TRBJ2-3; 8 bases are a match to TRBD2. This TCR came from a man younger than 45 with glioma. In DNA form, the CDR3 reads TGTGCCAGCAGCCCCGGGAGGGGAGGCACAGATACGCAGTATTTT. Translated: CASSPGRGGTDTQYF.